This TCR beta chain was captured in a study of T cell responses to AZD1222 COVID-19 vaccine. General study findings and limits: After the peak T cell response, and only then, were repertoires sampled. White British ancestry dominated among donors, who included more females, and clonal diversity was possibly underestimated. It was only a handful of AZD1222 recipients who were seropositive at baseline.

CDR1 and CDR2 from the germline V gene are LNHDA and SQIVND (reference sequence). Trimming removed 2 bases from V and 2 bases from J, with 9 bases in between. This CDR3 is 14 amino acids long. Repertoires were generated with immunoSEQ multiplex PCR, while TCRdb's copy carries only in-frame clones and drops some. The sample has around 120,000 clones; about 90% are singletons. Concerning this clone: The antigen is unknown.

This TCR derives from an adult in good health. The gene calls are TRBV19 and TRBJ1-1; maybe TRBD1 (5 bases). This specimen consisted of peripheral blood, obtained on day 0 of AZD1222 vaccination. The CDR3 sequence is CASSIKTANTEAFF. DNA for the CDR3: TGTGCCAGTAGTATAAAGACAGCTAACACTGAAGCTTTCTTT.